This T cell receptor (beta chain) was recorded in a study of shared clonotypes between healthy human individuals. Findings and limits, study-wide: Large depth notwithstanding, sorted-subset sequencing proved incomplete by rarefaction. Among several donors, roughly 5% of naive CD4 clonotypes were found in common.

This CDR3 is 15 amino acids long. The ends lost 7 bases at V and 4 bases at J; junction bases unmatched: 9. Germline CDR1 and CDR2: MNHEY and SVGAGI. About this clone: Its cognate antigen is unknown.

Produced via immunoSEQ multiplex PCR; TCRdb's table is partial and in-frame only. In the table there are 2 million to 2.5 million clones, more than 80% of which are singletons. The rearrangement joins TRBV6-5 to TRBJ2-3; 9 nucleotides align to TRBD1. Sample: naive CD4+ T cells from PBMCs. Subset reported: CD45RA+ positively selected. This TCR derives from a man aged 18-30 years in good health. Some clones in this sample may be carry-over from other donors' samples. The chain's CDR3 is CASNHPGQGPDTQYF. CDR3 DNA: TGTGCCAGCAACCACCCGGGACAGGGTCCAGATACGCAGTATTTT.